This entry lists 31 T cell receptor beta chains sequenced from one sample in a study of blood T cell repertoires in COVID-19 (dated by TCRdb to the early 2020s). The method was the immunoSEQ multiplex PCR assay. TCRdb holds this immuneACCESS table with in-frame rearrangements only. Some clones are missing; in checked studies, unresolved V genes explain under half, and the rest has no known cause. The sample data list about 280,000 clones, and approximately 91% of these were observed just once. Jointly, the top ten make up 0.9% to 1% of the sample. Sequenced sample: peripheral blood. The receptors were sampled from a woman between 35 and 50 years old who had recovered from COVID-19.

This chain connects TRBV15 to TRBJ2-5, with D unresolved. The ends were cut back, 5 bases at V and 2 bases at J, with 15 bases in the middle. The CDR3 is 15 amino acids. The germline V gene has CDR1 LNHNV and CDR2 YYDKDF (reference sequence). DNA for the CDR3: TGTGCCACCAGCCTTGTACGAGGAATACAAGAGACCCAGTACTTC. Translated, it gives CATSLVRGIQETQYF. Full variable domain (rest looked up from reference TRBV15 and TRBJ2-5): DAMVIQNPRYQVTQFGKPVTLSCSQTLNHNVMYWYQQKSSQAPKLLFHYYDKDFNNEADTPDNFQSRRPNTSFCFLDIRSPGLGDTAMYLCATSLVRGIQETQYFGPGTRLLVL.

The V gene is TRBV27, the J gene TRBJ1-1; D may be TRBD1 (5 bases). Germline CDR1 and CDR2: MNHEY and SMNVEV (reference sequence). Trimming removed 6 bases at V and 6 bases at J, with 17 bases between. The CDR3 extends over 14 amino acids. The CDR3 reads CASSRNSFRAEAFF. CDR3 bases: TGTGCCAGCAGCCGAAATTCCTTCAGGGCTGAAGCTTTCTTT.

V gene TRBV11-2 combines with J gene TRBJ2-7; 8 bases fit TRBD1. J was trimmed by 5 bases and V by 5 bases; bases with no gene match: 17. CDR1 is SGHAT and CDR2 is FQNNGV in the germline V gene. The CDR3 loop spans 17 amino acids. This chain's CDR3 is CASSPLMWAGGENEQYF. The CDR3 DNA follows: TGTGCCAGCAGCCCACTCATGTGGGCAGGGGGCGAGAACGAGCAGTACTTC.

The chain uses TRBV14 and TRBJ1-1, with D possibly TRBD1 on 6 matching bases. Per the germline V gene, CDR1 is SGHDN and CDR2 is FVKESK. V shed 5 bases and J shed 1 base, with 11 bases lying between them. The length of the CDR3 is 14 residues. The CDR3 is CASSGRTENTEAFF. The CDR3 nucleotides are TGTGCCAGCAGCGGTCGGACAGAGAACACTGAAGCTTTCTTT.

The chain couples TRBV3-1 (or the pseudogene TRBV3-2) to TRBJ2-1; weak D call: TRBD2 (7 bases). There are 13 residues in the CDR3. Trimming took off 1 base at V and 12 bases at J, with 13 bases between the two ends. The V gene's germline CDR1 is LGHDT and CDR2 YNNKEL (reference sequence). The CDR3 spells CASSQGGGQRQFF. The CDR3 coding sequence is TGTGCCAGCAGCCAAGGGGGGGGGCAGAGGCAGTTCTTC.

This chain connects TRBV18 to TRBJ2-7, with TRBD2 as a possible D gene (5 bases). CDR1 is KGHSH and CDR2 is LQKENI in the germline V gene. V shed 3 bases and J shed 3 bases, with 15 bases lying between them. This CDR3 has 15 amino acids. The CDR3 is CASSPDPDAGYEQYF. Written as DNA, the CDR3 is TGTGCCAGCTCACCCGATCCGGACGCGGGCTACGAGCAGTACTTC.

The chain is built from TRBV23-1 and TRBJ2-2, with 14 bases aligning to TRBD2. TRBV23-1 is filed as an ORF, its function uncertain. V shed 0 bases, J shed 6 bases, and the junction held 6 bases outside the gene matches. This CDR3 contains 18 residues. CDR3: CASSQSERTSGRSGELFF. CDR3 nucleotides: TGCGCCAGCAGTCAATCCGAGAGGACTAGCGGGAGGTCCGGGGAGCTGTTTTTT.

The chain links TRBV9 to TRBJ2-3; 14 bases agree with TRBD2. Looked up from germline, CDR1 is SGDLS and CDR2 is YYNGEE. The junction had 4 bases not matched to a gene; V was cut back by 0 bases and J by 1 base. This CDR3 region has 18 residues. CDR3 sequence: CASSVATSGRARTDTQYF. The CDR3 nucleotides are TGTGCCAGCAGCGTAGCGACTAGCGGGAGGGCCCGCACAGATACGCAGTATTTT.

CDR3 region: CASSLRQGLSYEQYF. In nucleotides, the CDR3 is TGTGCCAGCAGTCTCCGACAGGGGCTCTCCTACGAGCAGTACTTC. The chain is built from TRBV6-5 and TRBJ2-7, with 8 bases that match TRBD1. Looked up from germline, CDR1 is MNHEY and CDR2 is SVGAGI. J lost 0 bases, V lost 5 bases, and 6 bases had no gene match. This CDR3 has 15 residues.

The chain uses TRBV12-3 or TRBV12-4 and TRBJ1-3, with D hard to call. The CDR3 sequence is 12 residues long. V lost 6 bases and J 14 bases, leaving 17 bases between the germline ends. The CDR3 bases are TGTGCCAGCAGCCTGCAGATTCTAGGCTTATATTTT. Protein sequence: CASSLQILGLYF.

This clone showed up just a few times. The chain joins TRBV4-2 to TRBJ2-1; unclear D gene. The CDR3 spans 16 residues. V lost 0 bases and J lost 4, with 13 bases in between. Germline V gives CDR1 LGHNA, CDR2 YNFKEQ. CDR3 in DNA: TGTGCCAGCAGCCAAGATCTCCGAGCGCTGTACAATGAGCAGTTCTTC. Translated, it gives CASSQDLRALYNEQFF.

The chain recombines TRBV19 with TRBJ1-5, with 9 nucleotides matching TRBD1. This CDR3 has 14 residues. After removal of 5 bases from V and 6 bases from J, the junction contained 5 bases not matched to a gene. Germline CDR1 and CDR2: LNHDA and SQIVND (reference sequence). CDR3 amino acids: CASSEQGAVQPQHF. Written as DNA, the CDR3 is TGTGCCAGTAGTGAACAGGGGGCGGTTCAGCCCCAGCATTTT.

The chain uses TRBV7-3 and TRBJ1-6; unclear D gene. The CDR3 has 14 residues. The germline V gene has CDR1 SGHTA and CDR2 FQGTGA. V lost 2 bases, J lost 6 bases, and 8 bases lay in between. This CDR3 reads CASSLGQSNSPLHF. CDR3 DNA sequence: TGTGCCAGCAGCTTAGGGCAGTCTAATTCACCCCTCCACTTT.

For the CDR3, the DNA is TGTGCCAGCAGTGCTCCGGGACTCACCGTAACAGAGACCCAGTACTTC. Its translation is CASSAPGLTVTETQYF. This chain joins TRBV25-1 and TRBJ2-5, with D perhaps matching TRBD2 (6 bases). The CDR3 extends over 16 amino acids. V lost 4 bases and J lost 4, with 19 bases in between. Per the germline V gene, CDR1 is MGHDK and CDR2 is SYGVNS.

The genes are TRBV18 and TRBJ2-5; D not resolved. The V gene lost 0 bases and the J gene lost 5 bases, with 13 bases spanning the gap. Germline CDR1 KGHSH, CDR2 LQKENI. This CDR3 is built from 15 residues. This chain's CDR3 is CASSPPFYLRETQYF. The CDR3 DNA sequence: TGTGCCAGCTCACCACCCTTCTACCTCCGGGAGACCCAGTACTTC.

The V call is TRBV11-1, the J call TRBJ1-1; 12 nucleotides line up with TRBD1. V gave up 5 bases and J gave up 6 bases; unmatched junction bases: 4. The CDR3 has 14 residues. CDR1 is SGHAT, CDR2 FQDESV, per germline (reference sequence). The CDR3 DNA sequence: TGTGCCAGCAGCCGGGACAGGGGGCGATCTGAAGCTTTCTTT. Its protein product is CASSRDRGRSEAFF.

The rearrangement joins TRBV29-1 to TRBJ2-3; weak D call: TRBD1 (6 bases). Between the trimmed V and J ends, which lost 6 bases and 4 bases, there was a span of 14 bases. In germline, CDR1 is SQVTM, CDR2 ANQGSEA. The length of the CDR3 is 13 residues. The CDR3 loop reads CSVRDTLADTQYF. For the CDR3, the DNA is TGCAGCGTCCGGGACACCCTTGCAGATACGCAGTATTTT.

This clone has only one observation. This chain uses TRBV3-1 (or the pseudogene TRBV3-2) with TRBJ2-2; D possibly corresponds to TRBD1 (6 bases). This CDR3 is built from 13 residues. Germline CDR1 is LGHDT and CDR2 is YNNKEL (reference sequence). V gave up 5 bases and J gave up 6 bases, with 10 bases separating them. This CDR3 is CASSYRVAGELFF. CDR3 DNA sequence: TGTGCCAGCAGCTACAGGGTGGCCGGGGAGCTGTTTTTT.

This clone was detected a few times. This chain links TRBV28 with TRBJ1-5; D might be TRBD1 (6 bases). Looked up from germline, CDR1 is MDHEN and CDR2 is SYDVKM. This CDR3 is built from 15 residues. V lost 3 bases to trimming and J lost 4 bases, with 13 bases between them. The CDR3 region is CASSFRQADNQPQHF. For the CDR3, the DNA is TGTGCCAGCAGTTTTAGACAGGCTGATAATCAGCCCCAGCATTTT.

The chain employs TRBV11-2 and TRBJ2-7; possibly TRBD1 for D (5 bases). The CDR3 contains 17 residues. The V end was cut by 4 bases, the J end by 0 bases, with 19 bases between. Germline V CDR1 and CDR2: SGHAT, FQNNGV. CDR3 sequence reads: CASSSAPRGRSSYEQYF. CDR3 nucleotide sequence: TGTGCCAGCAGCTCCGCCCCAAGGGGCAGGAGCTCCTACGAGCAGTACTTC.

The chain uses TRBV7-2 and TRBJ2-5; 9 bases fit TRBD2. Germline CDR1 SGHTA, CDR2 FQGNSA. The trim removed 2 bases at V and 5 bases at J, leaving 6 bases unmatched. The CDR3 sequence is 15 residues long. The CDR3 protein is CASSLMGLAGETQYF. Here the CDR3 DNA reads TGTGCCAGCAGCTTAATGGGACTAGCTGGGGAGACCCAGTACTTC.

The V and J genes are TRBV3-1 (or the pseudogene TRBV3-2) and TRBJ2-4; 9 bases fit TRBD2. The CDR3 consists of 15 residues. V shed 4 bases and J 5 bases; nucleotides not matched to a gene: 6. From germline, CDR1 is LGHDT and CDR2 YNNKEL (reference sequence). The CDR3 bases are TGTGCCAGCAGCCGCGGGGGGGGCGCCCAAAACATTCAGTACTTC. Amino acid sequence: CASSRGGGAQNIQYF.

This chain joins TRBV3-1 (or the pseudogene TRBV3-2) and TRBJ2-1, with D perhaps TRBD2 (6 bases). Germline V gives CDR1 LGHDT, CDR2 YNNKEL (reference sequence). V was trimmed by 5 bases and J by 10 bases, leaving 21 bases between them. The CDR3 totals 15 residues. DNA of the CDR3: TGTGCCAGCAGCGCGGTCGGGGGAGGTCGCAGAGAGCAGTTCTTC. The encoded protein is CASSAVGGGRREQFF.

This clone was seen only once. The chain joins TRBV5-1 to TRBJ2-2, with 10 bases that match TRBD2. V lost 4 bases, J lost 6 bases, and 12 bases stayed unmatched. CDR1 and CDR2 (germline): SGHRS, YFSETQ. This CDR3 has 17 residues. The CDR3 is CASSPSAGGRGAGELFF. CDR3 bases: TGCGCCAGCAGCCCATCAGCGGGAGGGCGAGGGGCCGGGGAGCTGTTTTTT.

The gene calls are TRBV10-3 and TRBJ2-1; 11 bases map to TRBD2. Per germline, CDR1 ENHRY and CDR2 SYGVKD. The CDR3 has 21 residues. Unmatched junction bases numbered 16, after V lost 3 bases and J lost 0 bases. The CDR3 DNA sequence: TGTGCCATCAGTGAATTGCCCCCCGGGACTAGCGGACCTAGCTCCTACAATGAGCAGTTCTTC. Its translation is CAISELPPGTSGPSSYNEQFF.

The chain employs TRBV2 and TRBJ1-2; D might be TRBD1 (5 bases). The CDR3 totals 15 residues. From germline, CDR1 is SNHLY and CDR2 FYNNEI. Trimming left V 6 bases short and J 1 base short, with 15 bases between. CDR3 DNA: TGTGCCAGCAGGCGAGGTACGGGGGTTAACTATGGCTACACCTTC. This translates into CASRRGTGVNYGYTF. The whole variable domain, remainder taken from reference TRBV2 and TRBJ1-2, is EPEVTQTPSHQVTQMGQEVILRCVPISNHLYFYWYRQILGQKVEFLVSFYNNEISEKSEIFDDQFSVERPDGSNFTLKIRSTKLEDSAMYFCASRRGTGVNYGYTFGSGTRLTVV.

The CDR3 bases are TGTGCCTGGAGTGTACGTAGGGGAGGGGAGCAGTTCTTC. Encoded protein: CAWSVRRGGEQFF. The V gene is TRBV30, the J gene TRBJ2-1, with 7 bases lining up with TRBD2. The CDR3 spans 13 residues. Trimming removed 0 bases from V and 10 bases from J; junction bases left unmatched: 6. In germline, CDR1 is GTSNPN, CDR2 SVGIG (reference sequence).

The genes are TRBV9 and TRBJ1-1; D perhaps matches TRBD1 (5 bases). The germline gives CDR1 SGDLS, CDR2 YYNGEE. This CDR3 spans 14 amino acids. The V gene lost 4 bases and the J gene lost 1 base, with 11 bases spanning the gap. The CDR3 DNA reads as TGTGCCAGCAGCTTGGGGCCAGAGAACACTGAAGCTTTCTTT. Translation: CASSLGPENTEAFF.

The chain combines TRBV2 with TRBJ2-1; D may be TRBD2 (6 bases). The V gene lost 9 bases and the J gene lost 4 bases, with 7 bases spanning the gap. The CDR3 runs 11 residues. Looked up from germline, CDR1 is SNHLY and CDR2 is FYNNEI. The CDR3 loop is CARGLYNEQFF. CDR3 nucleotide sequence: TGTGCCAGGGGACTTTACAATGAGCAGTTCTTC.

V and J are TRBV6-5 and TRBJ1-4, with D uncertain. The V gene lost 5 bases and the J gene lost 7 bases, with 14 bases spanning the gap. This CDR3 contains 14 residues. Germline CDR1 reads MNHEY; CDR2 reads SVGAGI. The CDR3 loop reads CASSPGQESEKLFF. The CDR3 coding sequence is TGTGCCAGCAGTCCTGGGCAAGAGAGTGAAAAACTGTTTTTT.

The gene calls are TRBV27 and TRBJ2-7, with TRBD2 identical over 8 bases. V shed 0 bases, J shed 3 bases, and the junction held 4 bases outside the gene matches. Germline CDR1 is MNHEY and CDR2 is SMNVEV (reference sequence). The CDR3 loop spans 15 amino acids. CDR3 loop: CASSLSPGGDYEQYF. The CDR3 DNA follows: TGTGCCAGCAGTTTATCACCCGGGGGGGACTACGAGCAGTACTTC.